These T cell receptor beta chains were read from a single sample in a study of T cells in Graves' hyperthyroidism and ophthalmopathy. TCRdb reanalysed the multiplex PCR reads using MiXCR and keeps one entry per CDR3 protein. This table holds about 59,000 distinct CDR3 sequences, 53% found once. Sequencing input: blood. These receptors originate from a woman in her sixties or seventies with Graves' ophthalmopathy. CDR3s include the opening cysteine and the closing phenylalanine or tryptophan. The order of the fields is V gene, D gene, clone size, J gene, CDR3 DNA, CDR3 protein. D genes are given only for firm matches. For some rows the clone size is stated as once, few or many, or as a class when expanded; others skip it.

v_call: TRBV6-4
d_call: TRBD2
clone_size: -
j_call: TRBJ2-3
cdr3_nt: TGTGCCAGCAGCCCTGAGGCGGGAGGTAGCACAGATACGCAGTATTTT
cdr3_aa: CASSPEAGGSTDTQYF

v_call: TRBV27
d_call: TRBD1
clone_size: -
j_call: TRBJ2-3
cdr3_nt: TGTGCCAGCAGTCCGCGACAGGGGGCGAGCACAGATGCGCAGTATTTT
cdr3_aa: CASSPRQGASTDAQYF

v_call: TRBV20-1
d_call: -
clone_size: medium-sized
j_call: TRBJ1-5
cdr3_nt: TGCAGTGCTGGACAGAGCAATCAGCCCCAGCATTTT
cdr3_aa: CSAGQSNQPQHF

v_call: TRBV20-1
d_call: -
clone_size: -
j_call: TRBJ1-5
cdr3_nt: TGCAGTGCTAGAGAGGACAGAGAGTTCAATCAGCCCCAGCATTTT
cdr3_aa: CSAREDREFNQPQHF

v_call: TRBV20-1
d_call: -
clone_size: -
j_call: TRBJ2-6
cdr3_nt: TGCAGTGCTAGTGAAGCGGGTTCGGCAGGGGCCAACGTCCTGACTTTC
cdr3_aa: CSASEAGSAGANVLTF

v_call: TRBV18
d_call: -
clone_size: -
j_call: TRBJ1-5
cdr3_nt: TGTGCCAGCTCACACCGTGGGAATAACAATCAGCCCCAGCATTTT
cdr3_aa: CASSHRGNNNQPQHF

v_call: TRBV7-3
d_call: TRBD2
clone_size: -
j_call: TRBJ2-7
cdr3_nt: TGTGCCAGCAGCTCTAGCGGGGGGGAGCAGTACTTC
cdr3_aa: CASSSSGGEQYF

v_call: TRBV14
d_call: -
clone_size: many
j_call: TRBJ2-5
cdr3_nt: TGTGCCAGCAGCCAACGTCCACAAGAGACCCAGTACTTC
cdr3_aa: CASSQRPQETQYF

v_call: TRBV29-1
d_call: TRBD1
clone_size: -
j_call: TRBJ2-2
cdr3_nt: TGCAGCGCGAAAAGGACAGGAAACACCGGGGAGCTGTTTTTT
cdr3_aa: CSAKRTGNTGELFF

v_call: TRBV24-1
d_call: -
clone_size: -
j_call: TRBJ2-5
cdr3_nt: TGTGCCACCGGTGCTCCCCTACTACCGGGAGAAGAGACCCAGTACTTC
cdr3_aa: CATGAPLLPGEETQYF

v_call: TRBV7-9
d_call: TRBD1
clone_size: -
j_call: TRBJ1-4
cdr3_nt: TGTGCCAGCAGCTTAACTAGGACAGGGTTGAGAGCTAATGAAAAACTGTTTTTT
cdr3_aa: CASSLTRTGLRANEKLFF

v_call: TRBV30
d_call: -
clone_size: many
j_call: TRBJ1-1
cdr3_nt: TGTGCCTGGAGTGTAGTAGGGGAGAACACTGAAGCTTTCTTT
cdr3_aa: CAWSVVGENTEAFF

v_call: TRBV6-2/TRBV6-3
d_call: -
clone_size: many
j_call: TRBJ2-5
cdr3_nt: TGTGCCAGCAGTTCCCCACGTGACGGAACGGGCGGTGTGGAAGAGACCCAGTACTTC
cdr3_aa: CASSSPRDGTGGVEETQYF

v_call: TRBV7-2
d_call: -
clone_size: many
j_call: TRBJ1-4
cdr3_nt: TGTGCCAGCAGCCCGACAGATGTGGGGCTAAATGAAAAACTGTTTTTT
cdr3_aa: CASSPTDVGLNEKLFF

v_call: TRBV3-1
d_call: TRBD1
clone_size: many
j_call: TRBJ1-5
cdr3_nt: TGTGCCAGCAGCCAGGGGACAGGCGAGGGTCAGCCCCAGCATTTT
cdr3_aa: CASSQGTGEGQPQHF

v_call: TRBV29-1
d_call: -
clone_size: -
j_call: TRBJ2-5
cdr3_nt: TGCAGCAGTGTTCTGGGGGAGACCCAGTACTTC
cdr3_aa: CSSVLGETQYF

v_call: TRBV20-1
d_call: TRBD2
clone_size: -
j_call: TRBJ2-5
cdr3_nt: TGCAGTGCCCCTAGCAGGACTAGCCAACAAGAGACCCAGTACTTC
cdr3_aa: CSAPSRTSQQETQYF

v_call: TRBV28
d_call: TRBD1
clone_size: -
j_call: TRBJ1-4
cdr3_nt: TGTGCCAGCAGTTTTGACAGGGAAACTAATGAAAAACTGTTTTTT
cdr3_aa: CASSFDRETNEKLFF

v_call: TRBV18
d_call: -
clone_size: many
j_call: TRBJ1-4
cdr3_nt: TGTGCCAGCTCACCCCTACAGGGAGACGAAAAACTGTTTTTT
cdr3_aa: CASSPLQGDEKLFF

v_call: TRBV24-1
d_call: -
clone_size: -
j_call: TRBJ2-4
cdr3_nt: TGTGCCACCAGTGATTTGAAGAACATTCAGTACTTC
cdr3_aa: CATSDLKNIQYF

v_call: TRBV2
d_call: TRBD2
clone_size: -
j_call: TRBJ2-7
cdr3_nt: TGTGCCAGCAGTGGTTTTTTGGGACTAGCGGGGGACTCCTCCTACGAGCAGTACTTC
cdr3_aa: CASSGFLGLAGDSSYEQYF

v_call: TRBV19
d_call: TRBD2
clone_size: -
j_call: TRBJ2-3
cdr3_nt: TGTGCCAGTAGCCTCAGACTAGCGGCTGATACGCAGTATTTT
cdr3_aa: CASSLRLAADTQYF

v_call: TRBV7-8
d_call: -
clone_size: -
j_call: TRBJ1-5
cdr3_nt: TGTGCCAGCAGCTTAGGGGCAAATTCTGGGGCTAAGCCCCAGCATTTT
cdr3_aa: CASSLGANSGAKPQHF

v_call: TRBV20-1
d_call: TRBD1
clone_size: -
j_call: TRBJ1-2
cdr3_nt: TGCAGTGCCGGGACAGGGGGCGGGAAACGCTACACCTTC
cdr3_aa: CSAGTGGGKRYTF

v_call: TRBV29-1
d_call: -
clone_size: many
j_call: TRBJ2-5
cdr3_nt: TGCAGCGTTAACAGGGGGCGGGGGGGAGAGACCCAGTACTTC
cdr3_aa: CSVNRGRGGETQYF

v_call: TRBV20-1
d_call: -
clone_size: -
j_call: TRBJ1-2
cdr3_nt: TGCAGTGCTAGAGTGGCTATATTCTTATGTGCTAACTATGGCTACACCTTC
cdr3_aa: CSARVAIFLCANYGYTF

v_call: TRBV4-2
d_call: -
clone_size: -
j_call: TRBJ2-2
cdr3_nt: TGTGCCAGCAGCCCCCTAGCTGGGGACTCGAACACCGGGGAGCTGTTTTTT
cdr3_aa: CASSPLAGDSNTGELFF

v_call: TRBV3-1
d_call: TRBD1
clone_size: many
j_call: TRBJ2-3
cdr3_nt: TGTGCCAGCAGCCAAGGAAGGACAGGTACGCAGTATTTT
cdr3_aa: CASSQGRTGTQYF

v_call: TRBV9
d_call: -
clone_size: many
j_call: TRBJ2-5
cdr3_nt: TGTGCCAGCAGCGTAGTAGGGGGGACCCAAGAGACCCAGTACTTC
cdr3_aa: CASSVVGGTQETQYF

v_call: TRBV20-1
d_call: -
clone_size: -
j_call: TRBJ1-5
cdr3_nt: TGCAGTGCTAGAGATGAGGTAGGGGTCCCAAATCAGCCCCAGCATTTT
cdr3_aa: CSARDEVGVPNQPQHF

v_call: TRBV6-5
d_call: TRBD1
clone_size: few
j_call: TRBJ2-5
cdr3_nt: TGTGCCAGCAGTTACTCGAACAGGGGGTTGGAGACCCAGTACTTC
cdr3_aa: CASSYSNRGLETQYF

v_call: TRBV6-1
d_call: -
clone_size: -
j_call: TRBJ2-7
cdr3_nt: TGTGCCAGCAGTTTCGGGGGGCCTGAGCAGTACTTC
cdr3_aa: CASSFGGPEQYF

v_call: TRBV5-6
d_call: -
clone_size: many
j_call: TRBJ2-3
cdr3_nt: TGTGCCAGCAGCCCGGAATCCTGGGATACGCAGTATTTT
cdr3_aa: CASSPESWDTQYF

v_call: TRBV5-1
d_call: -
clone_size: -
j_call: TRBJ1-1
cdr3_nt: TGCGCCAGCAGCTTGGACTCCAGAGGCACAAAAGCTTTCTTT
cdr3_aa: CASSLDSRGTKAFF

v_call: TRBV20-1
d_call: TRBD2
clone_size: -
j_call: TRBJ2-7
cdr3_nt: TGCAGTGTTGGTAGCGGGAACTACGAGCAGTACTTC
cdr3_aa: CSVGSGNYEQYF

v_call: TRBV15
d_call: -
clone_size: -
j_call: TRBJ2-7
cdr3_nt: TGTGCCACCAGCAGAGCGGTGGGATCCGAGCAGTACTTC
cdr3_aa: CATSRAVGSEQYF